This TCR beta chain was recovered during a study of CD8 T cells in ankylosing spondylitis. General study points: Clones that were linked to disease were CD8+ and were relatively rare in peripheral blood. Blood of patients with ankylosing spondylitis appeared to be characterized by a TCR beta motif of several highly homologous variants.

This clonotype was observed many times. Its antigen is as yet unknown. The germline V gene encodes CDR1 SNHLY and CDR2 FYNNEI. V gave up 4 bases and J gave up 2 bases, with 8 bases separating them. CDR3 length equals 13 residues. It was by quantitative 5'-RACE with molecular barcodes that TCR beta libraries were made. TCRdb re-called the 5' RACE reads through MiXCR, storing one row per CDR3 protein. The table has 130,000 or so distinct CDR3 sequences, about an eighth seen once. The chain is built from TRBV2 and TRBJ1-1; D not resolved. This sequence originates from a female donor with ankylosing spondylitis or in good health (not recorded which). Sequencing was performed on blood, either unsorted or a sorted T cell fraction (not recorded which). DNA of the CDR3: TGTGCCAGCAGTGTTGAAGGAAACACTGAAGCTTTCTTT. Its protein product is CASSVEGNTEAFF.